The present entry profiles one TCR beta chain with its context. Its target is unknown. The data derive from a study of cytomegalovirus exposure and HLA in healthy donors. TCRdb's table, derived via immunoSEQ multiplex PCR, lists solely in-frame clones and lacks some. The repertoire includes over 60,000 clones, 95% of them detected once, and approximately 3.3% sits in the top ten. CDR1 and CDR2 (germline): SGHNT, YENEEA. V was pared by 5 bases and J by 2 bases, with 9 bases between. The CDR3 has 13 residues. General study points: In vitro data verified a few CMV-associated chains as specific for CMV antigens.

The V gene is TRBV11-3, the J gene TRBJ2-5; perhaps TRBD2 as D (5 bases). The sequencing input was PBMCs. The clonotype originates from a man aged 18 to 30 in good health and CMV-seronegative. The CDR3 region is CASSPGIQETQYF. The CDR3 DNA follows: TGTGCCAGCAGCCCCGGGATACAAGAGACCCAGTACTTC.